The 13 T cell receptor beta chains below were found in one sample sequenced in a study of radiotherapy plus CTLA-4 blockade in lung cancer (dated 2018 in TCRdb). Receptors were amplified or captured by the immunoSEQ multiplex PCR assay. In its TCRdb copy, this immuneACCESS table keeps in-frame sequences only and misses some clones. Where compared with another copy, unresolved V genes explain less than half of these, and the others have no known cause. For this sample there are 80,000 to 100,000 clones; under 85% appear just once. The top ten constitute approximately 2.6% of the sample. Sequenced material: peripheral blood, taken from a patient treated with radiotherapy plus ipilimumab. Every receptor here comes from a human donor with non-small cell lung cancer who had a partial response to radiotherapy plus ipilimumab. Some clones in this sample may be carry-over from other donors' samples.

This clone was detected only once. The chain employs TRBV6-1 and TRBJ1-2; D unclear. The CDR3 runs 14 residues. Germline CDR1 and CDR2: MNHNS and SASEGT. V lost 3 bases and J 3 bases, leaving 11 bases between the germline ends. CDR3 DNA: TGTGCCAGCAGTGAGCTACTATCCGACTATGGCTACACCTTC. It encodes CASSELLSDYGYTF.

This CDR3 reads CASSGQAGGNTIYF. CDR3 coding DNA: TGTGCCAGCAGTGGACAGGCGGGTGGAAACACCATATATTTT. The chain uses TRBV6-5 and TRBJ1-3; 7 nucleotides line up with TRBD1. V shed 5 bases and J 3 bases; nucleotides not matched to a gene: 4. The CDR3 consists of 14 residues. Germline V gene lookup returns CDR1 MNHEY and CDR2 SVGAGI.

This clone was seen a single time. This sequence joins TRBV19 and TRBJ1-5, with 8 bases identical to TRBD1. This CDR3 is 14 amino acids long. V dropped 6 bases and J dropped 7; count of bases not matched to a gene: 8. Germline V lookup: CDR1 LNHDA, CDR2 SQIVND (reference sequence). Written as DNA, the CDR3 is TGTGCCAGTAGCCGACAGGGGAAGGGCCAGCCCCAGCATTTT. Amino acid sequence: CASSRQGKGQPQHF.

The chain uses TRBV5-1 and TRBJ2-2; 7 bases fit TRBD2. The CDR3 has 16 residues. V was clipped by 5 bases and J by 0 bases; unmatched bases: 7. Germline V gene data show CDR1 as SGHRS and CDR2 as YFSETQ. The CDR3 here is CASSPLGLANTGELFF. In nucleotides, the CDR3 is TGCGCCAGCAGTCCGCTCGGACTAGCGAACACCGGGGAGCTGTTTTTT.

This clone was detected only a few times. The chain links TRBV19 to TRBJ2-7; TRBD2 aligns across 13 bases. This CDR3 contains 18 residues. Germline V gene data show CDR1 as LNHDA and CDR2 as SQIVND (reference sequence). Unmatched junction bases numbered 14, after V lost 3 bases and J lost 6 bases. DNA of the CDR3: TGTGCCAGTAGTATCATCGGGGTGGGACTAGCGGGACCTGTCGAGCAGTACTTC. As protein: CASSIIGVGLAGPVEQYF. The full variable domain, with the rest looked up from reference TRBV19 and TRBJ2-7, is DGGITQSPKYLFRKEGQNVTLSCEQNLNHDAMYWYRQDPGQGLRLIYYSQIVNDFQKGDIAEGYSVSREKKESFPLTVTSAQKNPTAFYLCASSIIGVGLAGPVEQYFGPGTRLTVT.

This clone was picked up one time. V gene TRBV10-2 combines with J gene TRBJ2-3, with D perhaps TRBD1 (6 bases). The germline V gene has CDR1 WSHSY and CDR2 SAAADI. The CDR3 sequence is 16 residues long. The V gene lost 4 bases and the J gene lost 0 bases, with 14 bases spanning the gap. CDR3 sequence (DNA): TGCGCCAGCAGTGTCTCCGGGACACCTAGCACAGATACGCAGTATTTT. Translating gives CASSVSGTPSTDTQYF.

The chain couples TRBV7-3 to TRBJ2-2; 12 nucleotides line up with TRBD2. The CDR3 is 15 residues long. Germline values: CDR1 SGHTA, CDR2 FQGTGA. V lost 5 bases and J lost 6; bases outside the gene matches: 4. The CDR3 spells CASSNPSGRAGELFF. The CDR3 nucleotides are TGTGCCAGCAGCAACCCTAGCGGGAGGGCCGGGGAGCTGTTTTTT.

The chain uses TRBV2 and TRBJ1-1; 9 bases match TRBD1. Unmatched junction bases numbered 8, after V lost 6 bases and J lost 3 bases. The length of the CDR3 is 15 residues. From germline, CDR1 is SNHLY and CDR2 FYNNEI. CDR3 nucleotides: TGTGCCAGCAGGGCCGGGACAGGGTCGCACACTGAAGCTTTCTTT. This gives the protein CASRAGTGSHTEAFF.

V usage is TRBV7-2 and J usage is TRBJ2-5; D call uncertain. V shed 5 bases and J shed 7 bases, with 14 bases lying between them. CDR3 length: 13 residues. Germline V CDR1 and CDR2: SGHTA, FQGNSA. The CDR3 protein is CASSVRPRGTQYF. The CDR3 DNA sequence: TGTGCCAGCAGCGTCCGCCCCCGCGGGACCCAGTACTTC.

The chain employs TRBV5-1 and TRBJ1-3, with 7 bases fitting TRBD1. The CDR3 extends over 16 amino acids. The V segment lost 0 bases and the J segment 2 bases; nucleotides outside the gene matches: 5. The germline V gene encodes CDR1 SGHRS and CDR2 YFSETQ. The CDR3 nucleotides are TGCGCCAGCAGCTTGGGCACAGGGGCAGCTGGAAACACCATATATTTT. Amino acids: CASSLGTGAAGNTIYF. The full variable domain, completed using reference TRBV5-1 and TRBJ1-3, is KAGVTQTPRYLIKTRGQQVTLSCSPISGHRSVSWYQQTPGQGLQFLFEYFSETQRNKGNFPGRFSGRQFSNSRSEMNVSTLELGDSALYLCASSLGTGAAGNTIYFGEGSWLTVV.

This chain links TRBV28 with TRBJ1-2; 7 positions match TRBD1. The CDR3 consists of 13 residues. Per the germline V gene, CDR1 is MDHEN and CDR2 is SYDVKM. The V and J ends lost 6 bases and 9 bases, in that order; junction bases with no gene match: 10. The CDR3 loop is CASRTSGGKSYTF. The DNA for the CDR3 is TGTGCCAGCAGAACCTCAGGGGGTAAGAGCTACACCTTC.

V usage is TRBV5-1 and J usage is TRBJ2-3; TRBD2 agrees at 7 bases. CDR1 and CDR2 (germline): SGHRS, YFSETQ. CDR3 length: 15 amino acids. Trimming at V came to 4 bases and at J to 4 bases, leaving 9 bases not matched to a gene. This CDR3 reads CASSPAGAPPDTQYF. CDR3 bases: TGCGCCAGCAGCCCCGCGGGAGCACCCCCAGATACGCAGTATTTT. The whole variable domain, filled in from reference TRBV5-1 and TRBJ2-3, reads KAGVTQTPRYLIKTRGQQVTLSCSPISGHRSVSWYQQTPGQGLQFLFEYFSETQRNKGNFPGRFSGRQFSNSRSEMNVSTLELGDSALYLCASSPAGAPPDTQYFGPGTRLTVL.

V is TRBV28 and J is TRBJ2-7, with TRBD1 as a possible D gene (6 bases). The CDR3 extends over 12 amino acids. The V gene's germline CDR1 is MDHEN and CDR2 SYDVKM. V was pared by 6 bases and J by 4 bases, with 10 bases between. The CDR3 reads CASRYRDYEQYF. CDR3 DNA: TGTGCCAGCAGATACAGGGATTACGAGCAGTACTTC.